This T cell receptor (beta chain) is from a study of control samples from healthy donors and cancer patients. Profiling relied on immunoSEQ multiplex PCR, and the TCRdb table lists in-frame clones only, not all of them. The data contain 150,000 to 200,000 clones, 70% to 90% of them singletons. Trimming removed 2 bases from V and 7 bases from J; junction bases left unmatched: 0. Germline V gene sequence: CDR1 WNHNN, CDR2 SYGVQD (reference sequence). CDR3 length equals 12 residues. V usage is TRBV10-1 and J usage is TRBJ1-2, with 8 bases fitting TRBD1. Sequences were obtained from blood. This receptor was obtained from a man aged 25-45 years in good health. The CDR3 spells CASSEDRGGYTF. As DNA, the CDR3 is TGCGCCAGCAGTGAGGACAGGGGTGGCTACACCTTC.